This TCR beta chain was identified during a study of CD8 T cells in Susac syndrome. The junction had 7 bases not matched to a gene; V was cut back by 5 bases and J by 8 bases. This CDR3 contains 15 residues. This clonotype was found once. Antigen specificity is unknown. RNA in amounts of about 0.5 to 1 ug was reverse transcribed with random hexamers. An immunoSEQ multiplex PCR generated amplified TCR beta CDR3 products spanning 54 Vbeta and 13 Jbeta. MiXCR was run by TCRdb on the immunoSEQ multiplex PCR reads, yielding one entry per CDR3 protein. The sample shows under 200,000 distinct CDR3 sequences, about 95% of them seen only once. Study-level findings and limits: An acknowledgment was made by the study that its TCR sequencing and HLA analysis involved relatively few individuals.

In contrast to the negatively isolated CD8+ and CD4+ T cells, TEMRA cells were FACS-enriched. The sample was CD4+ T cells from PBMCs. This TCR derives from a human donor in good health. V gene TRBV12-3 or TRBV12-4 combines with J gene TRBJ1-6, with 9 bases identical to TRBD1. CDR3 sequence reads: CASSRRTGADSPLHF. Written as DNA, the CDR3 is TGTGCCAGCAGTCGTCGGACAGGGGCAGATTCACCCCTCCACTTT.